The 28 T cell receptor beta chains given below trace back to one sample, sequenced in a study of human T cells and chemical hapten exposure. The time point is: patch test 2, 6 weeks after DPC sensitization. As for treatment: therapeutic diphenylcyclopropenone sensitization with weekly scalp DPC. TCRdb re-derived calls from the RACE reads in MiXCR, one entry per CDR3 protein. The table lists about 140,000 distinct CDR3 sequences, 12% of them singletons. Sequenced material: whole blood, taken in connection with sensitization to the hapten diphenylcyclopropenone (DPC). These TCRs come from a woman aged 45 to 65 with alopecia areata. Some clones in this sample may be carry-over from other donors' samples.

The CDR3 DNA reads as TGCAGCGCCGACGCCGGGACAGGAAATTACGAGCAGTACTTC. Protein: CSADAGTGNYEQYF. The V and J genes are TRBV29-1 and TRBJ2-7; TRBD1 agrees at 8 bases. V lost 7 bases and J lost 4; bases outside the gene matches: 12. Germline CDR1 reads SQVTM; CDR2 reads ANQGSEA. The CDR3 runs 14 residues.

J is TRBJ1-4 and V is TRBV2; the D is unclear. This CDR3 is built from 13 residues. Germline values: CDR1 SNHLY, CDR2 FYNNEI. The V gene lost 8 bases and the J gene lost 3 bases, with 10 bases spanning the gap. The CDR3 loop is CASGGSSNEKLFF. For the CDR3, the DNA is TGTGCCAGCGGCGGGAGCTCTAATGAAAAACTGTTTTTT.

This clonotype was observed a handful of times. The rearrangement joins TRBV29-1 to TRBJ2-7; TRBD2 matches 7 bases. This CDR3 has 12 amino acids. Germline CDR1 SQVTM, CDR2 ANQGSEA. With V trimmed by 7 bases and J by 5 bases, 8 bases remained unmatched. CDR3 region: CSAEGLRNEQYF. The CDR3, as DNA: TGCAGCGCCGAGGGACTAAGGAACGAGCAGTACTTC.

This clonotype appeared many times. The V gene is TRBV24-1, the J gene TRBJ2-3; D remains ambiguous. The CDR3 runs 14 residues. Trimming removed 3 bases from V and 0 bases from J, with 6 bases in between. The germline gives CDR1 KGHDR, CDR2 SFDVKD. The CDR3, as DNA: TGTGCCACCAGTGATGGCGGAAGCACAGATACGCAGTATTTT. Encoded protein: CATSDGGSTDTQYF.

This clonotype was picked up a small number of times. This rearrangement joins TRBV7-9 to TRBJ2-2, with 7 nucleotides matching TRBD2. Germline CDR1 SEHNR, CDR2 FQNEAQ (reference sequence). CDR3 length: 15 amino acids. J was trimmed by 2 bases and V by 7 bases; bases with no gene match: 7. The CDR3: CASTSGEGNTGELFF. CDR3 nucleotide sequence: TGTGCCAGCACCTCGGGGGAGGGAAACACCGGGGAGCTGTTTTTT.

This clonotype was seen once. The chain uses TRBV4-2 and TRBJ2-2; D call uncertain. This CDR3 is built from 15 residues. Trimming took 6 bases from V and 4 from J, leaving 15 bases between them. The germline CDR1 and CDR2 sequences are LGHNA and YNFKEQ. CDR3 region: CASRSQTWSTGELFF. The CDR3 DNA follows: TGTGCCAGCAGATCTCAGACATGGAGCACCGGGGAGCTGTTTTTT.

This clonotype was counted between two and nine times. This chain uses TRBV19 with TRBJ2-5, with 10 positions matching TRBD2. The CDR3 extends over 15 amino acids. J was trimmed by 5 bases and V by 4 bases; bases with no gene match: 7. Germline CDR1 and CDR2: LNHDA and SQIVND (reference sequence). CDR3 region: CASSRGLAEGETQYF. The DNA for the CDR3 is TGTGCCAGTAGTAGAGGACTAGCGGAGGGGGAGACCCAGTACTTC.

A few counts support this clonotype. The rearrangement joins TRBV11-1 to TRBJ2-1, with D perhaps given as TRBD1 or TRBD2 (5 bases each). The CDR3 contains 13 residues. With 8 bases removed from V and 6 bases from J, the gap between germline ends came to 14 bases. Germline CDR1 SGHAT, CDR2 FQDESV (reference sequence). The CDR3 loop is CASWGPPTNEQFF. In nucleotides, the CDR3 is TGTGCCAGCTGGGGACCCCCCACCAATGAGCAGTTCTTC.

The chain uses TRBV24-1 and TRBJ1-5; TRBD1 aligns across 11 bases. The CDR3 totals 16 residues. The germline V gene has CDR1 KGHDR and CDR2 SFDVKD. J was trimmed by 3 bases and V by 5 bases; bases with no gene match: 5. The CDR3 loop reads CATSGGTGGINQPQHF. As DNA, the CDR3 is TGTGCCACCAGTGGTGGGACAGGGGGAATCAATCAGCCCCAGCATTTT.

The genes are TRBV28 and TRBJ1-1; D unclear. This CDR3 comprises 13 residues. Germline V gene lookup returns CDR1 MDHEN and CDR2 SYDVKM. Trimming shortened V by 8 bases and J by 0 bases, and 10 bases separated the two germline ends. In DNA, the CDR3 is TGTGCCAGCGGCCTATTAATGAACACTGAAGCTTTCTTT. It is translated as CASGLLMNTEAFF.

This clonotype occurred a few times. The genes are TRBV7-2 and TRBJ2-3; 7 bases align to TRBD2. CDR3 length equals 13 residues. The germline V gene has CDR1 SGHTA and CDR2 FQGNSA. Germline trimming cut 10 bases from V and 3 bases from J; bases unmatched to any gene: 7. CDR3 DNA sequence: TGTGCCATCCCCGGCGGGGGTACAGATACGCAGTATTTT. It is translated as CAIPGGGTDTQYF.

This clonotype showed up many times. The chain couples TRBV11-2 to TRBJ2-3, with a tentative D call TRBD1 (5 bases). CDR1 SGHAT and CDR2 FQNNGV come from the germline V gene. The CDR3 loop spans 15 amino acids. The V gene lost 2 bases and the J gene lost 0 bases, with 9 bases spanning the gap. The CDR3 region has the DNA TGTGCCAGCAGCTTAAGGACAATAAGCACAGATACGCAGTATTTT. Amino acid sequence: CASSLRTISTDTQYF. Full variable domain (outside the CDR3, taken from reference TRBV11-2 and TRBJ2-3): EAGVAQSPRYKIIEKRQSVAFWCNPISGHATLYWYQQILGQGPKLLIQFQNNGVVDDSQLPKDRFSAERLKGVDSTLKIQPAKLEDSAVYLCASSLRTISTDTQYFGPGTRLTVL.

This clonotype was seen only a few times. CDR3 nucleotides: TGTGCCAGCAGCTCCTTAAGGGAGCAGTACTTC. This codes for CASSSLREQYF. V is TRBV6-2 or TRBV6-3 and J is TRBJ2-7; D not certain. This CDR3 region has 11 residues. V was shortened by 6 bases and J by 7 bases, with 10 bases between the two germline ends. From germline, CDR1 is MNHEY and CDR2 SVGEGT.

The rearrangement uses TRBV3-1 and TRBJ2-7, with 9 bases identical to TRBD1. Germline values: CDR1 LGHDT, CDR2 YNNKEL (reference sequence). This CDR3 is 15 amino acids long. After removal of 1 base from V and 5 bases from J, the junction contained 6 bases not matched to a gene. CDR3 DNA sequence: TGTGCCAGCAGCCAAGGGCCCGGGACAGGGAACGAGCAGTACTTC. Amino acid sequence: CASSQGPGTGNEQYF.

This clonotype was seen ten or more times. The DNA for the CDR3 is TGCGCCATTCATAGGTCTAGCGGGAACGGCGGGGAGCTGTTTTTT. The encoded protein is CAIHRSSGNGGELFF. The rearrangement uses TRBV10-2 and TRBJ2-2, with 9 nucleotides matching TRBD2. Germline values: CDR1 WSHSY, CDR2 SAAADI. The V and J ends lost 10 bases and 7 bases, in that order; junction bases with no gene match: 13. The CDR3 totals 15 residues.

This clonotype was observed a few times. The chain joins TRBV7-2 to TRBJ2-3; 10 bases agree with TRBD1. Germline V lookup: CDR1 SGHTA, CDR2 FQGNSA. This CDR3 spans 14 amino acids. V shed 1 base, J shed 6 bases, and the junction held 1 base outside the gene matches. This CDR3 reads CASSLGTGGDTQYF. The CDR3 DNA reads TGTGCCAGCAGCTTAGGGACAGGGGGGGATACGCAGTATTTT.

This clonotype was recorded at least ten times. The rearrangement joins TRBV6-5 to TRBJ2-6; D remains unclear. The V gene's germline CDR1 is MNHEY and CDR2 SVGAGI. There are 16 residues in the CDR3. Trimming stripped 6 bases from V and 0 bases from J, with 12 bases between. The CDR3: CASSLGRNSGANVLTF. CDR3 sequence (DNA): TGTGCCAGCAGCCTCGGACGGAACTCTGGGGCCAACGTCCTGACTTTC.

This clonotype occurred a few times. V gene TRBV30 combines with J gene TRBJ1-4, with D possibly TRBD1 on 5 matching bases. The V gene lost 0 bases and the J gene lost 7 bases, with 18 bases spanning the gap. The V gene's germline CDR1 is GTSNPN and CDR2 SVGIG (reference sequence). The length of the CDR3 is 16 residues. The CDR3 spells CAWSVSPTVLVEKLFF. CDR3 bases: TGTGCCTGGAGTGTCTCCCCGACAGTCCTGGTTGAAAAACTGTTTTTT.

This clonotype was observed a few times. This sequence joins TRBV4-3 and TRBJ2-5, with 7 bases identical to TRBD2. This CDR3 contains 18 residues. The V and J ends lost 4 bases and 4 bases, in that order; junction bases with no gene match: 18. Germline V lookup: CDR1 LGHNA, CDR2 YSLEER. As DNA, the CDR3 is TGCGCCAGCAGCCGAGCGGCGACGTGGGGGGGGAAAGGAGAGACCCAGTACTTC. This codes for CASSRAATWGGKGETQYF.

The chain has TRBV6-6 and TRBJ2-1; tentatively, D is TRBD1 or TRBD2 (5 bases each). Between the trimmed V and J ends, which lost 4 bases and 14 bases, there was a span of 12 bases. The CDR3 sequence is 11 residues long. From germline, CDR1 is MNHNY and CDR2 SVGAGI (reference sequence). CDR3 residues: CASSSGTMKFF. CDR3 coding DNA: TGTGCCAGCAGTTCGGGGACGATGAAGTTCTTC.

The chain is built from TRBV29-1 and TRBJ2-2; possible D gene TRBD2, 5 bases. The CDR3 contains 12 residues. Trimming cost V 5 bases and J 6 bases, with 10 bases left between them. Germline assignment: CDR1 SQVTM and CDR2 ANQGSEA. The CDR3, as DNA: TGCAGCGTTCGCAGAGGGTCCGGGGAGCTGTTTTTT. Its protein is CSVRRGSGELFF.

This clonotype was counted only a few times. V usage is TRBV10-3 and J usage is TRBJ1-5, with D possibly matching TRBD1 (5 bases). The germline V and J ends were trimmed by 6 bases and 7 bases, with 16 bases remaining between them. Germline CDR1 is ENHRY and CDR2 is SYGVKD. This CDR3 comprises 14 residues. CDR3 sequence: CAIRGDGFRQPQHF. The DNA for the CDR3 is TGTGCCATCAGGGGGGACGGTTTTAGGCAGCCCCAGCATTTT.

The rearrangement joins TRBV5-6 to TRBJ2-5, with D tentatively TRBD1 (5 bases). The germline V gene has CDR1 SGHDT and CDR2 YYEEEE. The CDR3 has 15 residues. The ends were cut back, 2 bases at V and 4 bases at J, with 15 bases in the middle. CDR3 nucleotide sequence: TGTGCCAGCAGCTTCTCTAGGGGTTGGGGAGAGACCCAGTACTTC. It yields the protein CASSFSRGWGETQYF.

This clonotype appeared many times. The chain employs TRBV7-2 and TRBJ2-1, with TRBD1 matching 8 bases. CDR3 length: 15 residues. From germline, CDR1 is SGHTA and CDR2 FQGNSA. Losses at the gene ends were 4 bases for V and 2 bases for J; bases not matched to a gene: 4. CDR3 sequence (DNA): TGTGCCAGCAGCTATGACAGGGGACCCTACAATGAGCAGTTCTTC. Protein product: CASSYDRGPYNEQFF.

This clonotype has only a few counts. The CDR3 DNA reads TGCGCCAGCAGCCTGGGACAGACAACTAATGAAAAACTGTTTTTT. The encoded protein is CASSLGQTTNEKLFF. The rearrangement uses TRBV5-1 and TRBJ1-4, with 7 bases that match TRBD1. Losses at the gene ends were 4 bases for V and 0 bases for J; bases not matched to a gene: 3. Per the germline V gene, CDR1 is SGHRS and CDR2 is YFSETQ. The CDR3 length is 15 residues.

The CDR3 coding sequence is TGTGCCAGCAGCTTAAGTTTTCTCTCTGGAAACACCATATATTTT. Its translation is CASSLSFLSGNTIYF. This rearrangement joins TRBV7-3 to TRBJ1-3; D is uncertain. This CDR3 comprises 15 residues. V was cut by 1 base and J by 0 bases, with 7 bases left in between. CDR1 SGHTA and CDR2 FQGTGA come from the germline V gene.

The rearrangement joins TRBV6-2 or TRBV6-3 to TRBJ2-5; perhaps TRBD2 as D (6 bases). Germline CDR1 reads MNHEY; CDR2 reads SVGEGT. The length of the CDR3 is 16 residues. Trimming removed 5 bases at V and 0 bases at J, with 16 bases between. CDR3 sequence reads: CASSPTTGGDQETQYF. As DNA, the CDR3 is TGTGCCAGCAGTCCAACAACAGGAGGGGACCAAGAGACCCAGTACTTC.

This clonotype was seen repeatedly, ten times or more. This chain uses TRBV6-5 with TRBJ1-2; D not resolved. The CDR3 is made up of 13 amino acids. The ends were cut back, 0 bases at V and 7 bases at J, with 9 bases in the middle. From germline, CDR1 is MNHEY and CDR2 SVGAGI. As DNA, the CDR3 is TGTGCCAGCAGTTACTCGCTAAGGGCTGGCTACACCTTC. It is translated as CASSYSLRAGYTF.